This record concerns one T cell receptor beta chain sequence. Its antigen specificity is not known. No much larger clonotype is one base removed from it; base qualities were not supplied. The trial excluded patients who had a history of autoimmune disease or were on systemic immunosuppression. Peripheral blood for TCR sequencing was drawn from every dose cohort at baseline, at cycle 4 day 1 and at cycle 7 day 1. The samples were drawn from a first-in-human, open-label, multicenter phase I dose-escalation trial of ivuxolimab. The trial enrolled adults with locally advanced or metastatic head and neck squamous cell, hepatocellular, melanoma or renal cell carcinoma. Before TCR sequencing, CD4+ T cells and CD8+ T cells were sorted from peripheral blood as separate populations. The CDR3 starts with the cysteine, ends with the phenylalanine, and has 15 residues. Just CDR3 DNA is preserved here, 45 bases in frame from base 1. From a lookup of the germline V gene, CDR1 and CDR2 are MGHRA and YSYEKL. The junction shows trimming of 3 bases on V and 7 bases on J, and the gene matches do not reach 7 bases of it.

Genomic DNA was isolated from the sorted cells so that the TCRbeta CDR3 region could be sequenced. TCRbeta CDR3 regions were sequenced using the immunoSEQ Assay. The immuneACCESS repertoire file appears here via TCRdb, limited to in-frame rearrangements. These files lack a portion of the clones; in checked studies, under half of the deficit traces to unresolved V genes, and the cause of the others is not known. In this sample the table shows under 75,000 clones, about 91% of which occur a single time. Of the sample, roughly 14% falls within the top ten clones. The data originate from a study of OX40 agonist ivuxolimab in advanced cancers. A note on the overall study: Ivuxolimab, which targeted the costimulatory receptor OX40 (CD134), was an agonistic, fully human IgG2 monoclonal antibody. Intravenous ivuxolimab was administered to patients every 2 weeks at six dose levels: 0.01, 0.1, 0.3, 1.5, 3 and 10 mg/kg. Of the approximately 54 patients in dose escalation, about 20 had hepatocellular carcinoma, about 15 had melanoma, 9 had renal cell carcinoma and 9 had head and neck cancer. In the dose-escalation cohort, nearly 85% of patients were male, and the mean age was approximately 60 years with a range of about 23 to 79. Prior anti-PD-1, anti-PD-L1 or anti-CTLA-4 therapy was permitted, and less than 45% of dose-escalation patients had received checkpoint inhibitors. Three dose-escalation patients achieved partial responses, one with hepatocellular carcinoma and two with cutaneous melanoma. The point of sequencing TCRbeta in the periphery was to test whether ivuxolimab changed TCR sequence diversity and drove clonal T-cell expansion. The paper covers the monotherapy dose-escalation part of the phase I ivuxolimab trial, which included N of about 50 patients. What the research found in general, with its limitations: Low levels of normalized T-cell clonal expansion were also seen in some nonresponding patients. Antigen specificity was not determined for the clonally expanded peripheral T cells. After ivuxolimab, more expanded clones were found on average in CD8+ T cells than in CD4+ T cells. At doses from 0.1 to 3.0 mg/kg, clonal expansion was seen in both CD4+ and CD8+ blood T cells between baseline and week 6. In partial responders in the 0.1-3.0 mg/kg groups, normalized peripheral clonal expansion was found to be among the lowest, especially among CD8+ T cells.

This clonotype was obtained from an adult with an advanced solid tumor such as melanoma, head and neck, liver or kidney cancer. This specimen consisted of CD4+ or CD8+ T cells sorted from blood, obtained in a trial of the OX40 agonist ivuxolimab. The chain is encoded by TRBV4-1 joined to TRBJ2-1, with 9 middle bases fitting TRBD2. In nucleotide form, the sequence is TGCGCCAGCAGCCATACCGGGACTAGCTTAAATGAGCAGTTCTTC. It specifies CASSHTGTSLNEQFF.